This entry describes one T cell receptor (beta chain). PCR used 60 Vbeta primers and 13 Jbeta primers. Assay: immunoSEQ multiplex PCR; the TCRdb copy retains only in-frame clones and omits some. The profile shows roughly 150,000 clones, more than 60% of them singletons. The data originate from a study of cytomegalovirus exposure and HLA in healthy donors. Healthy bone marrow donors made up the donors. The junction had 8 bases not matched to a gene; V was cut back by 8 bases and J by 2 bases. Per the germline V gene, CDR1 is MNHEY and CDR2 is SMNVEV (reference sequence). The CDR3 loop spans 15 amino acids.

Sequenced: PBMCs. The chain is built from TRBV27 and TRBJ2-3; 9 bases align to TRBD1. The clonotype originates from a woman aged 35 to 49 in good health and CMV-seropositive. The CDR3 reads CASGTGMSFTDTQYF. CDR3 DNA: TGTGCCAGCGGGACAGGGATGTCGTTCACAGATACGCAGTATTTT.